The 9 T cell receptor beta chains below were found in one sample sequenced in a study of CD8 T cells in ankylosing spondylitis. Each CDR3 protein gets one entry after TCRdb re-called the 5' RACE reads with MiXCR. The sample contains almost 250,000 distinct CDR3 sequences, under 35% of which appear only once. Sequencing was done on a sample of blood, either unsorted or a sorted T cell fraction (not recorded which). The receptors shown here come from a male donor with ankylosing spondylitis or in good health (not recorded which).

This clonotype was detected only a few times. This sequence joins TRBV5-5 and TRBJ1-1, with D perhaps TRBD1 (5 bases). There are 15 residues in the CDR3. The ends were cut back, 0 bases at V and 6 bases at J, with 15 bases in the middle. The germline gives CDR1 SGHKS, CDR2 YYEKEE (reference sequence). The CDR3 DNA is TGTGCCAGCAGCTTGGGATCAGTCATGGGGGCTGAAGCTTTCTTT. Its translation: CASSLGSVMGAEAFF.

The rearrangement links TRBV6-4 to TRBJ2-3; 16 positions match TRBD2. The germline gives CDR1 MRHNA, CDR2 SNTAGT. There are 15 residues in the CDR3. Unmatched junction bases numbered 1, after V lost 6 bases and J lost 4 bases. The CDR3: CASSGTSGGADTQYF. CDR3 DNA: TGTGCCAGCAGCGGGACTAGCGGGGGGGCAGATACGCAGTATTTT.

This chain joins TRBV4-2 and TRBJ1-1, with D tentatively TRBD1 (6 bases). The V gene lost 5 bases and the J gene lost 6 bases, with 13 bases spanning the gap. Germline assignment: CDR1 LGHNA and CDR2 YNFKEQ. The CDR3 extends over 13 amino acids. CDR3: CASSSGQRPEAFF. CDR3 coding DNA: TGTGCCAGCAGCTCCGGACAGAGACCTGAAGCTTTCTTT.

This clonotype was counted only a few times. The chain couples TRBV10-3 to TRBJ1-2, with D possibly being TRBD1 (6 bases). Germline lookup yields CDR1 ENHRY and CDR2 SYGVKD. There are 14 residues in the CDR3. The germline V and J ends were trimmed by 0 bases and 8 bases, with 13 bases remaining between them. The CDR3 loop is CAISESKQGGGYTF. The CDR3 coding sequence is TGTGCCATCAGTGAGTCGAAACAGGGAGGAGGCTACACCTTC.

The V gene is TRBV5-6, the J gene TRBJ2-2; D not certain. Germline values: CDR1 SGHDT, CDR2 YYEEEE. V was cut by 3 bases and J by 1 base, with 10 bases left in between. This CDR3 is 15 amino acids long. CDR3 nucleotide sequence: TGTGCCAGCAGCTCCCTTGGCAGGAACACCGGGGAGCTGTTTTTT. Its translation is CASSSLGRNTGELFF. The full variable domain, completed using reference TRBV5-6 and TRBJ2-2, is DAGVTQSPTHLIKTRGQQVTLRCSPKSGHDTVSWYQQALGQGPQFIFQYYEEEERQRGNFPDRFSGHQFPNYSSELNVNALLLGDSALYLCASSSLGRNTGELFFGEGSRLTVL.

This rearrangement joins TRBV28 to TRBJ2-4, with D unresolved. V was pared by 6 bases and J by 3 bases, with 15 bases between. This CDR3 region has 15 residues. From germline, CDR1 is MDHEN and CDR2 SYDVKM. The CDR3 DNA follows: TGTGCCAGCAGGGCTAATGGGATGGGCAAAAACATTCAGTACTTC. Amino acids: CASRANGMGKNIQYF. Together with reference TRBV28 and TRBJ2-4, the CDR3 gives the full variable domain: DVKVTQSSRYLVKRTGEKVFLECVQDMDHENMFWYRQDPGLGLRLIYFSYDVKMKEKGDIPEGYSVSREKKERFSLILESASTNQTSMYLCASRANGMGKNIQYFGAGTRLSVL.

This clonotype was counted only a few times. V and J are TRBV12-3 or TRBV12-4 and TRBJ2-4; either TRBD1 or TRBD2 may fit D (5 bases each). V was cut by 6 bases and J by 1 base, with 19 bases left in between. The CDR3 consists of 17 residues. In nucleotides, the CDR3 is TGTGCCAGCAGCCCCCTGGTTCTGGGGGAGGCCAAAAACATTCAGTACTTC. Translating gives CASSPLVLGEAKNIQYF.

J is TRBJ2-5 and V is TRBV30; weak D call: TRBD1 (5 bases). This CDR3 is built from 12 residues. The V end was cut by 5 bases, the J end by 4 bases, with 11 bases between. Per germline, CDR1 GTSNPN and CDR2 SVGIG (reference sequence). The chain's CDR3 is CAWGPGPETQYF. The CDR3 region has the DNA TGTGCCTGGGGGCCAGGGCCAGAGACCCAGTACTTC.

The sample holds a few counts of this clonotype. The chain links TRBV7-9 to TRBJ2-7; perhaps TRBD2 as D (5 bases). The CDR3 runs 13 residues. Germline V lookup: CDR1 SEHNR, CDR2 FQNEAQ (reference sequence). The germline V and J ends were trimmed by 5 bases and 3 bases, with 11 bases remaining between them. The DNA for the CDR3 is TGTGCCAGCAGCGACGGGAACCACTACGAGCAGTACTTC. Translated, it gives CASSDGNHYEQYF.